Below are 13 T cell receptor beta chains sequenced from a single sample in a study of CD8 T cells in ankylosing spondylitis. Each CDR3 protein is one row after TCRdb ran MiXCR on the 5' RACE reads. The table lists 150,000 to 200,000 distinct CDR3 sequences, approximately 10% of them singletons. Sequencing was carried out using blood, either unsorted or a sorted T cell fraction (not recorded which). Source of these receptors: a male donor with ankylosing spondylitis or in good health (not recorded which).

V gene TRBV7-8 combines with J gene TRBJ2-3, with 8 bases fitting TRBD1. Germline V gene sequence: CDR1 SGHVS, CDR2 FQNEAQ. Trimming removed 5 bases from V and 6 bases from J; junction bases left unmatched: 10. The CDR3 has 15 amino acids. This CDR3 reads CASSLRTGRGDTQYF. As DNA, the CDR3 is TGTGCCAGCAGCCTTAGGACAGGGAGAGGTGATACGCAGTATTTT.

In this sample, this clonotype turned up many times. The V and J genes are TRBV4-3 and TRBJ2-5; 9 bases align to TRBD2. The CDR3 length is 17 residues. CDR1 is LGHNA, CDR2 YSLEER, per germline. Germline trimming cut 1 base from V and 4 bases from J; bases unmatched to any gene: 10. The CDR3 nucleotides are TGCGCCAGCAGCCAAGCCTTAGGCGGGGGGGCCGGAGAGACCCAGTACTTC. This sequence encodes CASSQALGGGAGETQYF.

J is TRBJ2-7 and V is TRBV25-1, with D possibly matching TRBD1 (6 bases). CDR1 and CDR2 (germline): MGHDK, SYGVNS. Trimming left V 3 bases short and J 4 bases short, with 10 bases between. This CDR3 has 13 amino acids. The CDR3 DNA sequence: TGTGCCAGCAGTGACCAGGGGCGATACGAGCAGTACTTC. Its translation is CASSDQGRYEQYF.

This clonotype was seen ten or more times. J is TRBJ2-1 and V is TRBV29-1, with TRBD2 matching over 10 bases. This CDR3 is 16 amino acids long. Looked up from germline, CDR1 is SQVTM and CDR2 is ANQGSEA. Germline trimming cut 4 bases from V and 0 bases from J; bases unmatched to any gene: 6. This chain's CDR3 is CSVGASGGVSYNEQFF. The CDR3 DNA reads TGCAGCGTTGGGGCTAGCGGGGGCGTCTCCTACAATGAGCAGTTCTTC.

The chain uses TRBV6-1 and TRBJ2-1; the match to TRBD2 covers 13 bases. The CDR3 consists of 21 residues. J gave up 0 bases and V 5 bases, and 16 bases lay outside the gene matches. CDR1 is MNHNS, CDR2 SASEGT, per germline. The CDR3 bases are TGTGCCAGCAGTAAGGCCCTACTAGCGGGAGGGCCCTTTGTCTCCTACAATGAGCAGTTCTTC. Translation gives CASSKALLAGGPFVSYNEQFF.

There are many counts of this clonotype. V and J are TRBV29-1 and TRBJ1-2, with 8 bases fitting TRBD1. In germline, CDR1 is SQVTM, CDR2 ANQGSEA. With 5 bases clipped from V and 2 bases from J, the junction kept 4 bases outside the gene matches. CDR3 length: 13 amino acids. This CDR3 is CSVSDRGNYGYTF. CDR3 sequence (DNA): TGCAGCGTTTCCGACAGGGGCAACTATGGCTACACCTTC. The variable domain in full, with the rest retrieved from reference TRBV29-1 and TRBJ1-2, is SAVISQKPSRDICQRGTSLTIQCQVDSQVTMMFWYRQQPGQSLTLIATANQGSEATYESGFVIDKFPISRPNLTFSTLTVSNMSPEDSSIYLCSVSDRGNYGYTFGSGTRLTVV.

This clonotype was counted ten times or more. V is TRBV14 and J is TRBJ2-7; D is unclear. The CDR3 contains 12 residues. Germline loops: CDR1 SGHDN, CDR2 FVKESK. Deletions cut 0 bases from V and 3 bases from J, with 3 bases between. The CDR3 bases are TGTGCCAGCAGCCAAGACTACTACGAGCAGTACTTC. This translates into CASSQDYYEQYF.

There are many counts of this clonotype. V and J are TRBV3-1 and TRBJ2-1; 11 bases map to TRBD2. Trimming cost V 0 bases and J 4 bases; bases outside gene matches: 2. The CDR3 is made up of 16 amino acids. Germline V gene data show CDR1 as LGHDT and CDR2 as YNNKEL (reference sequence). The CDR3 DNA is TGTGCCAGCAGCCAAGACGGGACTAGCGGATACAATGAGCAGTTCTTC. Protein product: CASSQDGTSGYNEQFF.

This clonotype has a count of ten or more. The chain uses TRBV3-1 and TRBJ1-5; D may be TRBD1 (5 bases). The CDR3 is 15 residues long. Trimming left V 1 base short and J 9 bases short, with 16 bases between. Looked up from germline, CDR1 is LGHDT and CDR2 is YNNKEL (reference sequence). The CDR3 loop reads CASSQASAPGGPQHF. CDR3 bases: TGTGCCAGCAGCCAAGCCTCGGCCCCGGGGGGGCCCCAGCATTTT.

This chain joins TRBV4-1 and TRBJ1-1; D remains ambiguous. Trimming took 1 base from V and 11 from J, leaving 14 bases between them. CDR1 is MGHRA, CDR2 YSYEKL, per germline. The CDR3 sequence is 13 residues long. CDR3 sequence reads: CASSQGTPGWAFF. CDR3 in DNA: TGCGCCAGCAGCCAAGGAACCCCTGGATGGGCTTTCTTT.

The chain employs TRBV5-6 and TRBJ2-1, with TRBD1 as a possible D gene (6 bases). Germline CDR1 SGHDT, CDR2 YYEEEE. The CDR3 runs to 19 residues. V dropped 5 bases and J dropped 0 bases, with 24 bases sitting between them. The CDR3 bases are TGTGCCAGCAGAGGAGTCCCTGGGGGCAATCGGCGCTCCTACAATGAGCAGTTCTTC. Its translation is CASRGVPGGNRRSYNEQFF.

This clonotype showed up many times. The chain joins TRBV12-3 or TRBV12-4 to TRBJ1-5, with D unclear. The CDR3 runs 12 residues. V was pared by 3 bases and J by 6 bases, with 6 bases between. Here the CDR3 DNA reads TGTGCCAGCAGTTTCGAGGGTCAGCCCCAGCATTTT. Translation: CASSFEGQPQHF.

The sample holds a few counts of this clonotype. DNA for the CDR3: TGTGCCAGCTCACCACCGACACTAGCAGGCACAGATACGCAGTATTTT. Its protein product is CASSPPTLAGTDTQYF. The chain uses TRBV18 and TRBJ2-3, with a weak D call TRBD2 (6 bases). Deletions cut 0 bases from V and 1 base from J, with 11 bases between. Germline V gene lookup returns CDR1 KGHSH and CDR2 LQKENI. The CDR3 is 16 residues long.